The source of this T cell receptor (beta chain) is a study of shared clonotypes between healthy human individuals. Study information: Contributing individuals were a couple of females and three males aged 18 to 49.

TCRdb's copy holds only in-frame clones and misses some; the assay was immunoSEQ multiplex PCR. The sample has over a million clones, approximately 98% seen once; the top ten hold about 0.4%. This clone came up once. The antigen remains unidentified. Germline lookup yields CDR1 SNHLY and CDR2 FYNNEI. V lost 6 bases, J lost 4 bases, and 10 bases lay in between. This CDR3 comprises 12 residues. Study-wide findings and caveats: Clonotype sharing among donors likely depends on sequencing depth. Generally, naive subsets came out with larger estimated richness than memory subsets.

Negatively enriched CD4+ T cells were divided by CD45RA into naive and memory. The chain employs TRBV2 and TRBJ2-7; D uncertain. The origin of this receptor is a man aged 30 to 39 in good health. Sequenced material: naive CD4+ T cells sorted from blood. Subset given: CD45RA+ positively selected. The CDR3 bases are TGTGCCAGCAGCCTCGATGGGTACGAGCAGTACTTC. It translates to CASSLDGYEQYF. The whole variable domain, remainder taken from reference TRBV2 and TRBJ2-7, is EPEVTQTPSHQVTQMGQEVILRCVPISNHLYFYWYRQILGQKVEFLVSFYNNEISEKSEIFDDQFSVERPDGSNFTLKIRSTKLEDSAMYFCASSLDGYEQYFGPGTRLTVT.